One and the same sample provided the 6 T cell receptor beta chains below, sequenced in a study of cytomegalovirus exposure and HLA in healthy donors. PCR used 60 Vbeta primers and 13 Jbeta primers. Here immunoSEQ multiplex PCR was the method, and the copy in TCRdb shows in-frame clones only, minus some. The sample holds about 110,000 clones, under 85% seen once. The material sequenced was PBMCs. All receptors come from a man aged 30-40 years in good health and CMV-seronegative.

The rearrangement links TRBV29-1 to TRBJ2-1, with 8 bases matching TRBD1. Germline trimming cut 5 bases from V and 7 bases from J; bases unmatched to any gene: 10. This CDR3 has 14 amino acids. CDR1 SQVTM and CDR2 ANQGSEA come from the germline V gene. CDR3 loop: CSVLKGQEKNEQFF. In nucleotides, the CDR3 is TGCAGCGTTCTAAAGGGACAGGAAAAAAATGAGCAGTTCTTC.

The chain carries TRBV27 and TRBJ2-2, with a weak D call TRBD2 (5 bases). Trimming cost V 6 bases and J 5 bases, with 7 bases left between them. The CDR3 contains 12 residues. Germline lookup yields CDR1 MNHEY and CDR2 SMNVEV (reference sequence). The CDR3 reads CASRGGTGELFF. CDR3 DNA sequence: TGTGCCAGCAGAGGAGGAACCGGGGAGCTGTTTTTT.

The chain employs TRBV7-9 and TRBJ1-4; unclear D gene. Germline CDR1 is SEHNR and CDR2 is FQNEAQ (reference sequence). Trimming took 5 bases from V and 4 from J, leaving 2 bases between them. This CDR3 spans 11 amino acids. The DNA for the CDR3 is TGTGCCAGCAGCCGTAATGAAAAACTGTTTTTT. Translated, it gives CASSRNEKLFF.

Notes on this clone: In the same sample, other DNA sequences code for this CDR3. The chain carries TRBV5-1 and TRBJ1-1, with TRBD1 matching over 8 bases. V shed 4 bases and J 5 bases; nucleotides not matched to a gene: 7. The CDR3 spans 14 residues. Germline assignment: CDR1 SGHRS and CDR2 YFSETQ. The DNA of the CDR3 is TGCGCCAGCAGCCAGGGAACAGGGGGGACTGAAGCTTTCTTT. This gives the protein CASSQGTGGTEAFF.

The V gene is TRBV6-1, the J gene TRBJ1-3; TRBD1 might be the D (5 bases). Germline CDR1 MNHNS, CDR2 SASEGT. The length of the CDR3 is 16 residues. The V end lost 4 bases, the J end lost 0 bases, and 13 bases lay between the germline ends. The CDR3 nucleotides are TGTGCCAGCAGTGGTCCGGGACTCAGCTCTGGAAACACCATATATTTT. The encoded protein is CASSGPGLSSGNTIYF.

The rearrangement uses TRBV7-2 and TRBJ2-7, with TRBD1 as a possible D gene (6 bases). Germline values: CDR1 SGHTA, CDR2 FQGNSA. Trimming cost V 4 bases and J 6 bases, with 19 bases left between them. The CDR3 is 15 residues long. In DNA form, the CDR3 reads TGTGCCAGCAGCTCCTTGAGGGGGACCGTCGGCGAGCAGTACTTC. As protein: CASSSLRGTVGEQYF.